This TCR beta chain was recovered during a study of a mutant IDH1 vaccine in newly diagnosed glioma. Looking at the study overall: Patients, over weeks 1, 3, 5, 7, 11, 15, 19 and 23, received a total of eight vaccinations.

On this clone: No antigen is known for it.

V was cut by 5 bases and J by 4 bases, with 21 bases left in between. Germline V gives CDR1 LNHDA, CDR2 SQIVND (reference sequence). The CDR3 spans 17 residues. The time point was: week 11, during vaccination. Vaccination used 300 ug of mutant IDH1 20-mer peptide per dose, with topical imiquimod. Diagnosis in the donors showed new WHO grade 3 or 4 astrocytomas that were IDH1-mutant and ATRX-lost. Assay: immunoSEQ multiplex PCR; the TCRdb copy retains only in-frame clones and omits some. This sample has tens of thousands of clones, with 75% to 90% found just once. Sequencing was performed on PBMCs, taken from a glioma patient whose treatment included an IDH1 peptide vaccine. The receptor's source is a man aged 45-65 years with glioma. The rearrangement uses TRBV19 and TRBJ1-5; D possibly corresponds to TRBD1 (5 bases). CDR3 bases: TGTGCCAGTAGTGTCCCTTTGGGGGAACGGACTAATCAGCCCCAGCATTTT. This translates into CASSVPLGERTNQPQHF.